Sequencing of this TCR beta chain was carried out in a study of Tregs in tolerant kidney transplant recipients. This CDR3 has 13 residues. The V gene's germline CDR1 is MNHEY and CDR2 SMNVEV (reference sequence). V lost 3 bases, J lost 3 bases, and 8 bases lay in between. Method: immunoSEQ multiplex PCR; TCRdb's copy keeps in-frame clones and lacks some. The profile covers 62,000 or so clones, with nearly 98% appearing a single time and 0.34% taken by the ten largest. The chain couples TRBV27 to TRBJ1-2, with D hard to call. The sequencing used Tregs from blood, collected before the transplant. The TCR sequence derives from a human donor who received a combined kidney and bone marrow transplant. The DNA of the CDR3 is TGTGCCAGCAGTTTGAGTACAGACTATGGCTACACCTTC. As protein: CASSLSTDYGYTF.